Following are 15 T cell receptor beta chains from one sample sequenced in a study of human T cells and chemical hapten exposure. The treatment was: therapeutic diphenylcyclopropenone sensitization with weekly scalp DPC. The library gave individual cDNA molecules unique molecular identifiers. TCRdb re-derived calls from the reads in MiXCR, one entry per CDR3 protein. The repertoire has a few thousand distinct CDR3 sequences, around 41% of them found once; the top ten carry roughly 9.8%. The sequencing here drew on whole blood, taken before DPC sensitization or 2, 6, or about 24 weeks after (not recorded which). The receptor source for this set is an adult with alopecia areata. Some clones in this sample may be carry-over from other donors' samples. This table probably holds off-target reads from a library built for another chain.

This clonotype was counted only a few times. The chain combines TRBV20-1 with TRBJ2-7, with 10 nucleotides matching TRBD2. Trimming cost V 3 bases and J 3 bases; bases outside gene matches: 8. The CDR3 totals 15 residues. Looked up from germline, CDR1 is DFQATT and CDR2 is SNEGSKA (reference sequence). CDR3 sequence: CSARDLAGAHYEQYF. CDR3 bases: TGCAGTGCTAGGGACCTAGCGGGAGCCCACTACGAGCAGTACTTC.

This clonotype was detected only a few times. The chain has TRBV6-2 or TRBV6-3 and TRBJ2-3, with 12 bases aligning to TRBD2. V was clipped by 5 bases and J by 4 bases; unmatched bases: 4. From germline, CDR1 is MNHEY and CDR2 SVGEGT. The CDR3 totals 15 residues. The CDR3 DNA follows: TGTGCCAGCAGTGCCGGGACTAGCGGGCCAGATACGCAGTATTTT. Its protein is CASSAGTSGPDTQYF.

This clonotype is labeled as large. This chain uses TRBV18 with TRBJ2-7; 9 bases line up with TRBD1. V lost 4 bases, J lost 2 bases, and 6 bases stayed unmatched. Germline V gene data show CDR1 as KGHSH and CDR2 as LQKENI. The CDR3 is 15 amino acids. CDR3 sequence: CASSLPGQGPYEQYF. As DNA, the CDR3 is TGTGCCAGCTCACTCCCGGGACAGGGTCCCTACGAGCAGTACTTC. The variable domain in full, completed from reference TRBV18 and TRBJ2-7, reads NAGVMQNPRHLVRRRGQEARLRCSPMKGHSHVYWYRQLPEEGLKFMVYLQKENIIDESGMPKERFSAEFPKEGPSILRIQQVVRGDSAAYFCASSLPGQGPYEQYFGPGTRLTVT.

The V gene is TRBV7-6, the J gene TRBJ2-1; D not certain. With 3 bases removed from V and 1 base from J, the gap between germline ends came to 4 bases. This CDR3 spans 13 amino acids. In germline, CDR1 is SGHVS, CDR2 FNYEAQ. The CDR3: CASSFQSYNEQFF. The CDR3 DNA is TGTGCCAGCAGCTTTCAGTCCTACAATGAGCAGTTCTTC.

The CDR3 spells CASSPQGGNQPQHF. In DNA form, the CDR3 reads TGTGCCAGCTCACCCCAGGGTGGCAATCAGCCCCAGCATTTT. The chain combines TRBV18 with TRBJ1-5; a possible D gene is TRBD1 (5 bases). V was clipped by 3 bases and J by 2 bases, with 8 bases between them. Per germline, CDR1 KGHSH and CDR2 LQKENI. The CDR3 runs to 14 residues. Together with reference TRBV18 and TRBJ1-5, the CDR3 gives the full variable domain: NAGVMQNPRHLVRRRGQEARLRCSPMKGHSHVYWYRQLPEEGLKFMVYLQKENIIDESGMPKERFSAEFPKEGPSILRIQQVVRGDSAAYFCASSPQGGNQPQHFGDGTRLSIL.

This clonotype came up a few times. The chain employs TRBV2 and TRBJ2-1; the match to TRBD2 covers 8 bases. CDR3 length: 16 residues. Unmatched junction bases numbered 7, after V lost 5 bases and J lost 1 base. From germline, CDR1 is SNHLY and CDR2 FYNNEI. CDR3 sequence reads: CASSTTGTRSYNEQFF. DNA for the CDR3: TGTGCCAGCAGTACAACCGGGACTAGGTCCTACAATGAGCAGTTCTTC.

This clonotype was seen more than once but under ten times. The chain has TRBV28 and TRBJ2-7, with 12 bases aligning to TRBD2. Germline V gene data show CDR1 as MDHEN and CDR2 as SYDVKM. The J segment lost 2 bases and the V segment lost 6 bases, leaving 5 bases of the junction unmatched. The CDR3 has 15 residues. The CDR3 DNA reads as TGTGCCAGCAGCCATCGGACTAGCGGGGCCTACGAGCAGTACTTC. Residues: CASSHRTSGAYEQYF. Combining the CDR3 with reference TRBV28 and TRBJ2-7 gives the whole variable domain DVKVTQSSRYLVKRTGEKVFLECVQDMDHENMFWYRQDPGLGLRLIYFSYDVKMKEKGDIPEGYSVSREKKERFSLILESASTNQTSMYLCASSHRTSGAYEQYFGPGTRLTVT.

This clonotype showed up just a few times. The chain employs TRBV7-9 and TRBJ2-5; D possibly uses TRBD1 or TRBD2 (5 bases each). Germline V CDR1 and CDR2: SEHNR, FQNEAQ (reference sequence). The CDR3 spans 15 residues. V lost 1 base and J lost 1, with 10 bases in between. CDR3 DNA: TGTGCCAGCAGCTTAGTTTCGGGACCCCAAGAGACCCAGTACTTC. This encodes CASSLVSGPQETQYF.

In DNA form, the CDR3 reads TGTGCCAGCGGGAGGGCCGGGGGTTTAGTGGAGACCCAGTACTTC. Its protein product is CASGRAGGLVETQYF. V and J are TRBV9 and TRBJ2-5, with 7 bases aligning to TRBD2. V gave up 7 bases and J gave up 5 bases; unmatched junction bases: 14. In germline, CDR1 is SGDLS, CDR2 YYNGEE. This CDR3 spans 15 amino acids.

This clonotype was seen a handful of times. The chain combines TRBV28 with TRBJ2-1, with D unresolved. Trimming removed 5 bases at V and 16 bases at J, with 15 bases between. This CDR3 has 11 amino acids. The V gene's germline CDR1 is MDHEN and CDR2 SYDVKM. The CDR3 DNA reads TGTGCCAGCAGTGAAACCCGACTGCTCTTCTTC. Encoded protein: CASSETRLLFF.

The V gene is TRBV20-1, the J gene TRBJ2-5, with D perhaps matching TRBD2 (5 bases). This CDR3 is built from 13 residues. V dropped 3 bases and J dropped 4 bases, with 12 bases sitting between them. CDR1 is DFQATT and CDR2 is SNEGSKA in the germline V gene (reference sequence). CDR3 region: CSARVLGSETQYF. CDR3 coding DNA: TGCAGTGCTAGGGTACTAGGGTCAGAGACCCAGTACTTC.

This clonotype has more than one count but fewer than ten. This chain uses TRBV29-1 with TRBJ2-5; 7 bases map to TRBD1. Germline values: CDR1 SQVTM, CDR2 ANQGSEA. The CDR3 covers 13 residues. Unmatched junction bases numbered 7, after V lost 4 bases and J lost 5 bases. In DNA, the CDR3 is TGCAGCGTTGGAGGGGGCTTGGAGGAGACCCAGTACTTC. Encoded protein: CSVGGGLEETQYF.

This chain links TRBV29-1 with TRBJ1-1; D perhaps matches TRBD1 (5 bases). Trimming took off 4 bases at V and 2 bases at J, with 11 bases between the two ends. The CDR3 sequence is 13 residues long. Germline assignment: CDR1 SQVTM and CDR2 ANQGSEA. The CDR3 reads CSVAEGTNTEAFF. The CDR3 nucleotides are TGCAGCGTTGCCGAGGGGACCAACACTGAAGCTTTCTTT.

This chain's CDR3 is CASSPATGTSTDTQYF. The CDR3 bases are TGTGCCAGTAGTCCCGCGACAGGGACTAGCACAGATACGCAGTATTTT. The chain uses TRBV19 and TRBJ2-3; D might be TRBD1 (7 bases). Trimming removed 5 bases from V and 0 bases from J, with 15 bases in between. Germline V gives CDR1 LNHDA, CDR2 SQIVND (reference sequence). The CDR3 is 16 amino acids.

The V call is TRBV7-9, the J call TRBJ2-3; D is ambiguous. There are 9 residues in the CDR3. V shed 5 bases and J shed 14 bases, with 8 bases lying between them. Per the germline V gene, CDR1 is SEHNR and CDR2 is FQNEAQ (reference sequence). CDR3 nucleotide sequence: TGTGCCAGCAGCCCCCCCGGGTATTTT. It encodes CASSPPGYF.